The rows below give T cell receptor beta chains drawn from one sample of a study of OX40 agonist ivuxolimab in advanced cancers. This table comes from immunoSEQ multiplex PCR, and its TCRdb copy is limited to in-frame clones, with some not included. Of over 10,000 clones in the sample, about 86% were seen once. The material was CD4+ or CD8+ T cells sorted from blood, obtained in a trial of the OX40 agonist ivuxolimab. Receptors were obtained from an adult with an advanced solid tumor such as melanoma, head and neck, liver or kidney cancer. Both conserved end residues are part of each CDR3. D genes are given only for firm matches. A clone size is listed for some rows: how often the clone was seen (once, few, many), or a class if it is expanded.

d_gene: -; v_gene: TRBV6-5; abundance: -; j_gene: TRBJ2-7; CDR3nt: TGTGCCGCCAGCAGATCTATCGGGATGTACGAGCAGTACTTC; CDR3aa: CAASRSIGMYEQYF
d_gene: -; v_gene: TRBV28; abundance: -; j_gene: TRBJ2-7; CDR3nt: TGTGCCAGCCCTAGCCATCATCCCCCCTACGAGCAGTACTTC; CDR3aa: CASPSHHPPYEQYF
d_gene: -; v_gene: TRBV19; abundance: -; j_gene: TRBJ2-7; CDR3nt: TGTGCCAGTAGTGGGGCAGGGGCCTACGAGCAGTACTTC; CDR3aa: CASSGAGAYEQYF
d_gene: -; v_gene: TRBV29-1; abundance: -; j_gene: TRBJ2-7; CDR3nt: TGCAGCGTTGAGGTCCCCGGGACTTCCTACGAGCAGTACTTC; CDR3aa: CSVEVPGTSYEQYF
d_gene: TRBD1; v_gene: TRBV10-1; abundance: -; j_gene: TRBJ1-3; CDR3nt: TGCGCCAGCAGTGACGGACAGGGCACTGGAAACACCATATATTTT; CDR3aa: CASSDGQGTGNTIYF
d_gene: -; v_gene: TRBV7-2; abundance: once; j_gene: TRBJ1-2; CDR3nt: TGTGCCAGCAGCTTAGTACCAGGGGCTACCTATGGCTACACCTTC; CDR3aa: CASSLVPGATYGYTF
d_gene: TRBD2; v_gene: TRBV11-2; abundance: -; j_gene: TRBJ2-4; CDR3nt: TGTGCCAGCAGCTTAGTCGCCGGGGGGGACATTCAGTACTTC; CDR3aa: CASSLVAGGDIQYF
d_gene: TRBD2; v_gene: TRBV13; abundance: once; j_gene: TRBJ2-5; CDR3nt: TGTGCCAGCAGCCAAACCCGAGACCTAGCGGGAGTAGAGACCCAGTACTTC; CDR3aa: CASSQTRDLAGVETQYF
d_gene: -; v_gene: TRBV7-2; abundance: -; j_gene: TRBJ1-3; CDR3nt: TGTGCCAGCAGCTTAAGGAGATCGACAGGACACTCTGGAAACACCATATATTTT; CDR3aa: CASSLRRSTGHSGNTIYF
d_gene: -; v_gene: TRBV28; abundance: -; j_gene: TRBJ2-7; CDR3nt: TGTGCCAGCAGTTTTGTCGGGACGGCTGCCTCCTACGAGCAGTACTTC; CDR3aa: CASSFVGTAASYEQYF
d_gene: TRBD2; v_gene: TRBV28; abundance: -; j_gene: TRBJ2-1; CDR3nt: TGTGCCAGCAGCTCGGGGGGGGCCACGTCCTACAATGAGCAGTTCTTC; CDR3aa: CASSSGGATSYNEQFF
d_gene: -; v_gene: TRBV6-6; abundance: few; j_gene: TRBJ2-1; CDR3nt: TGTGCCAGCAGTTATGGGTCGGGCACAAAGCAGTTCTTC; CDR3aa: CASSYGSGTKQFF
d_gene: -; v_gene: TRBV27; abundance: -; j_gene: TRBJ1-4; CDR3nt: TGTGCCAGCAGTAAACAGGGTGATGAAAAACTGTTTTTT; CDR3aa: CASSKQGDEKLFF
d_gene: -; v_gene: TRBV28; abundance: -; j_gene: TRBJ2-7; CDR3nt: TGTGCCAGCAGACTATATAAAACGCTAGCGCCGAGCTCCTACGAGCAGTACTTC; CDR3aa: CASRLYKTLAPSSYEQYF
d_gene: -; v_gene: TRBV6-1; abundance: -; j_gene: TRBJ2-2; CDR3nt: TGTGCCAGCAGTGAAATCACCGGGGAGCTGTTTTTT; CDR3aa: CASSEITGELFF
d_gene: TRBD2; v_gene: TRBV4-3; abundance: -; j_gene: TRBJ2-3; CDR3nt: TGCGCCAGCAGCCAAGAGAGAGGAAGCGGGAGGGCGGTGAGAGATACGCAGTATTTT; CDR3aa: CASSQERGSGRAVRDTQYF
d_gene: -; v_gene: TRBV29-1; abundance: -; j_gene: TRBJ1-1; CDR3nt: TGCAGCGCTAAGCCCGGGGGGAACACTGAAGCTTTCTTT; CDR3aa: CSAKPGGNTEAFF
d_gene: -; v_gene: TRBV10-1; abundance: -; j_gene: TRBJ2-7; CDR3nt: TGCGCCAGCAGTGAAGTTTTTCAGGGTTACGAGCAGTACTTC; CDR3aa: CASSEVFQGYEQYF
d_gene: TRBD1; v_gene: TRBV19; abundance: -; j_gene: TRBJ2-5; CDR3nt: TGTGCCAGTAGTATTGGACAGGGGAACCAAGAGACCCAGTACTTC; CDR3aa: CASSIGQGNQETQYF
d_gene: -; v_gene: TRBV13; abundance: -; j_gene: TRBJ2-6; CDR3nt: TGTGCCAGCAGCTTAGGGTCCGTGGGGTCTGGGGCCAACGTCCTGACTTTC; CDR3aa: CASSLGSVGSGANVLTF
d_gene: TRBD2; v_gene: TRBV27; abundance: once; j_gene: TRBJ2-1; CDR3nt: TGTGCCAGCAGCCAGGGACTAGCGGGAGATGAGCAGTTCTTC; CDR3aa: CASSQGLAGDEQFF
d_gene: -; v_gene: TRBV11-3; abundance: -; j_gene: TRBJ2-5; CDR3nt: TGTGCCAGCAGCTTAAATACCGGGGGAGTCAAAGGAGAGACCCAGTACTTC; CDR3aa: CASSLNTGGVKGETQYF
d_gene: -; v_gene: TRBV6-5; abundance: -; j_gene: TRBJ1-1; CDR3nt: TGTGCCAGCAGTGAAGCGAAATACACTGAAGCTTTCTTT; CDR3aa: CASSEAKYTEAFF
d_gene: TRBD2; v_gene: TRBV11-2; abundance: -; j_gene: TRBJ2-7; CDR3nt: TGTGCCAGCAGCCAAGGGACTAGCGGGAGGATCCCCGAGCAGTACTTC; CDR3aa: CASSQGTSGRIPEQYF
d_gene: -; v_gene: TRBV4-3; abundance: -; j_gene: TRBJ2-7; CDR3nt: TGCGCCAGCAGCCAAGCGGACGTCGACCCAAGCTACGAGCAGTACTTC; CDR3aa: CASSQADVDPSYEQYF
d_gene: -; v_gene: TRBV27; abundance: -; j_gene: TRBJ2-1; CDR3nt: TGTGCCAGCAGTTTATCTATCTACAATGAGCAGTTCTTC; CDR3aa: CASSLSIYNEQFF
d_gene: -; v_gene: TRBV29-1; abundance: -; j_gene: TRBJ1-2; CDR3nt: TGCAGCGTTGAAGATTTCCGGGCCCGGGACTATGGCTACACCTTC; CDR3aa: CSVEDFRARDYGYTF
d_gene: -; v_gene: TRBV5-4; abundance: -; j_gene: TRBJ2-1; CDR3nt: TGTGCCAGCAGCTTAGCACTGCTCTCCTACAATGAGCAGTTCTTC; CDR3aa: CASSLALLSYNEQFF
d_gene: -; v_gene: TRBV28; abundance: -; j_gene: TRBJ2-3; CDR3nt: TGTGCCAGCAGTTTCCCAGGGCCGGAGTTGTATTTT; CDR3aa: CASSFPGPELYF
d_gene: TRBD1; v_gene: TRBV7-9; abundance: -; j_gene: TRBJ1-1; CDR3nt: TGTGCCAGCAGCTTAGGGGGGACAGGTATTATGAACACTGAAGCTTTCTTT; CDR3aa: CASSLGGTGIMNTEAFF
d_gene: -; v_gene: TRBV11-3; abundance: -; j_gene: TRBJ1-2; CDR3nt: TGTGCCAGCAGCTTAGTGGGGCCTAACTATGGCTACACCTTC; CDR3aa: CASSLVGPNYGYTF
d_gene: TRBD2; v_gene: TRBV27; abundance: -; j_gene: TRBJ2-3; CDR3nt: TGTGCCAGCAGTTTAATAGCGGGAGGGCCCGCGGATACGCAGTATTTT; CDR3aa: CASSLIAGGPADTQYF
d_gene: -; v_gene: TRBV10-1; abundance: few; j_gene: TRBJ2-1; CDR3nt: TGCGCCAGCAGTGCGGGGCAGATTAATGAGCAGTTCTTC; CDR3aa: CASSAGQINEQFF
d_gene: TRBD1; v_gene: TRBV7-2; abundance: -; j_gene: TRBJ2-5; CDR3nt: TGTGCCAGCAGCCCCTGGGACAGGGACAAAGAGACCCAGTACTTC; CDR3aa: CASSPWDRDKETQYF
d_gene: -; v_gene: TRBV27; abundance: once; j_gene: TRBJ1-5; CDR3nt: TGTGCCAGCAGTTTGCGGGGCGCGGTTCAGCCCCAGCATTTT; CDR3aa: CASSLRGAVQPQHF
d_gene: -; v_gene: TRBV15; abundance: -; j_gene: TRBJ2-3; CDR3nt: TGTGCCACCAGCAGACCGAGGGATAAAAACACAGATACGCAGTATTTT; CDR3aa: CATSRPRDKNTDTQYF
d_gene: TRBD2; v_gene: TRBV6-1; abundance: -; j_gene: TRBJ2-7; CDR3nt: TGTGCCAGCAGTGAGGCGGGAGGTACCTCCTACGAGCAGTACTTC; CDR3aa: CASSEAGGTSYEQYF
d_gene: TRBD1; v_gene: TRBV29-1; abundance: -; j_gene: TRBJ1-2; CDR3nt: TGCAGCGTTGACGATCGGACAGGACGTTACTATGGCTACACCTTC; CDR3aa: CSVDDRTGRYYGYTF
d_gene: TRBD1; v_gene: TRBV18; abundance: -; j_gene: TRBJ2-3; CDR3nt: TGTGCCAGCTCATCTACCCCGGGACAGACCGATACGCAGTATTTT; CDR3aa: CASSSTPGQTDTQYF
d_gene: TRBD2; v_gene: TRBV6-6; abundance: -; j_gene: TRBJ2-1; CDR3nt: TGTGCCAGCACCTACGGGACTAGCGGGAGAGTGAATGAGCAGTTCTTC; CDR3aa: CASTYGTSGRVNEQFF
d_gene: TRBD1; v_gene: TRBV7-3; abundance: -; j_gene: TRBJ1-6; CDR3nt: TGTGCCAGCAGCCTCGGGACAGGCGGTTATAATTCACCCCTCCACTTT; CDR3aa: CASSLGTGGYNSPLHF
d_gene: -; v_gene: TRBV7-2; abundance: -; j_gene: TRBJ2-1; CDR3nt: TGTGCCAGCAACTTAATTCACGGGACGTACAATGAGCAGTTCTTC; CDR3aa: CASNLIHGTYNEQFF
d_gene: -; v_gene: TRBV27; abundance: -; j_gene: TRBJ1-4; CDR3nt: TGTGCCAGCAGTAGTCTGCTTAATGAAAAACTGTTTTTT; CDR3aa: CASSSLLNEKLFF
d_gene: -; v_gene: TRBV6-6; abundance: -; j_gene: TRBJ2-1; CDR3nt: TGTGCCAGCAGTTACGGGGTCTCCGCCTACAATGAGCAGTTCTTC; CDR3aa: CASSYGVSAYNEQFF
d_gene: -; v_gene: TRBV5-5; abundance: -; j_gene: TRBJ2-7; CDR3nt: TGTGCCAGCAGCTGGGGGCCCGGGGGTTACGAGCAGTACTTC; CDR3aa: CASSWGPGGYEQYF
d_gene: -; v_gene: TRBV6-5; abundance: -; j_gene: TRBJ2-5; CDR3nt: TGTGCCAGCACCTCGTCCCCCGGACTACAAGAGACCCAGTACTTC; CDR3aa: CASTSSPGLQETQYF